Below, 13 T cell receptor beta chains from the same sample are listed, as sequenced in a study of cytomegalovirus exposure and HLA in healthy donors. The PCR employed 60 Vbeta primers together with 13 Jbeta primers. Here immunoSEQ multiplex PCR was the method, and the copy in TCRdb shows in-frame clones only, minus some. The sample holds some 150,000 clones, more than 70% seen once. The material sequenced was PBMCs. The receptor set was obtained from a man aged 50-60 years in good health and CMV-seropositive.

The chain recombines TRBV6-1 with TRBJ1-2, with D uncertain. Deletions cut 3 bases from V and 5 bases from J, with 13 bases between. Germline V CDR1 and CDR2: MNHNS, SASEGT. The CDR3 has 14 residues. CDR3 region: CASSDRPPGYGYTF. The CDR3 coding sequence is TGTGCCAGCAGTGATAGACCCCCGGGTTATGGCTACACCTTC.

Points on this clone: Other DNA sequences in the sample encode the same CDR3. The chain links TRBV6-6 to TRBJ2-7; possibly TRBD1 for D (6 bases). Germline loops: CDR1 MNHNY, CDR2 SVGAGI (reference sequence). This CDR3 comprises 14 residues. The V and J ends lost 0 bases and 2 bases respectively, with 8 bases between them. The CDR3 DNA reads TGTGCCAGCAGTTACTCAGGGGGAACCTACGAGCAGTACTTC. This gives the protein CASSYSGGTYEQYF.

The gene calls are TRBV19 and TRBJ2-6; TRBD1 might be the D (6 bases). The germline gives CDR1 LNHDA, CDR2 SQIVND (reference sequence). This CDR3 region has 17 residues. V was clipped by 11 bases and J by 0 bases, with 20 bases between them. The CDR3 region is CASGPGQKLSGANVLTF. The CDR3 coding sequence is TGTGCCTCCGGACCCGGACAGAAACTCTCTGGGGCCAACGTCCTGACTTTC.

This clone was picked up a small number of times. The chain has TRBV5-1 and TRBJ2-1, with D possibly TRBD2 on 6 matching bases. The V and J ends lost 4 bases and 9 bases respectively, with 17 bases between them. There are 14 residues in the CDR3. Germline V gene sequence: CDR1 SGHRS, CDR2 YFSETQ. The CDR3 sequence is CASSLPTSWGEQFF. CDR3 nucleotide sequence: TGCGCCAGCAGCCTCCCGACTAGTTGGGGTGAGCAGTTCTTC. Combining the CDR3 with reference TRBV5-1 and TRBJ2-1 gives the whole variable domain KAGVTQTPRYLIKTRGQQVTLSCSPISGHRSVSWYQQTPGQGLQFLFEYFSETQRNKGNFPGRFSGRQFSNSRSEMNVSTLELGDSALYLCASSLPTSWGEQFFGPGTRLTVL.

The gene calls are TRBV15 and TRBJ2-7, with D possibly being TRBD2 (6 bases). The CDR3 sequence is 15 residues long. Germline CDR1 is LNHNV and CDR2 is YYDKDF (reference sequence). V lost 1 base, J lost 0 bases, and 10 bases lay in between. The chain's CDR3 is CATSRVKGGSYEQYF. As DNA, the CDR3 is TGTGCCACCAGCAGAGTGAAGGGAGGCTCCTACGAGCAGTACTTC.

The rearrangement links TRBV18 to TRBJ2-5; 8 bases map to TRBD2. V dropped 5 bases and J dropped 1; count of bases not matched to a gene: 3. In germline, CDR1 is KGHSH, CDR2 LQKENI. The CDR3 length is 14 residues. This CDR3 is CASSYTSGQETQYF. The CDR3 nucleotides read TGTGCCAGCTCATATACTAGCGGCCAAGAGACCCAGTACTTC.

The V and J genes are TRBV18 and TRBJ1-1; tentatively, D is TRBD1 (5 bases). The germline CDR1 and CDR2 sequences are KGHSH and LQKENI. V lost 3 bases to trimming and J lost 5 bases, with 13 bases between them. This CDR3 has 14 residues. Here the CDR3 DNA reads TGTGCCAGCTCACCGGACATGGGGGGTACTGAAGCTTTCTTT. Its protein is CASSPDMGGTEAFF. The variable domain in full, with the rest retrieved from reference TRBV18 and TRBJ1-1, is NAGVMQNPRHLVRRRGQEARLRCSPMKGHSHVYWYRQLPEEGLKFMVYLQKENIIDESGMPKERFSAEFPKEGPSILRIQQVVRGDSAAYFCASSPDMGGTEAFFGQGTRLTVV.

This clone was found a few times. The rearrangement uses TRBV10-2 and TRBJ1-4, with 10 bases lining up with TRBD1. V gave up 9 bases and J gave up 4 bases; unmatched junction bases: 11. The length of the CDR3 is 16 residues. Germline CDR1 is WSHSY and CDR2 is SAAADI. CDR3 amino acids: CASSSTGGRGNEKLFF. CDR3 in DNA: TGCGCCAGTTCCTCGACAGGGGGCCGGGGTAATGAAAAACTGTTTTTT.

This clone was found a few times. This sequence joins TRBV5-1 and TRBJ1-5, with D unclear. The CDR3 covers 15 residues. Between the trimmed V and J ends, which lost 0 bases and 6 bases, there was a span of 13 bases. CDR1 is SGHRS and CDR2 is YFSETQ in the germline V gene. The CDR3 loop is CASSLGEIIGQPQHF. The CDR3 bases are TGCGCCAGCAGCTTGGGAGAGATCATCGGTCAGCCCCAGCATTTT.

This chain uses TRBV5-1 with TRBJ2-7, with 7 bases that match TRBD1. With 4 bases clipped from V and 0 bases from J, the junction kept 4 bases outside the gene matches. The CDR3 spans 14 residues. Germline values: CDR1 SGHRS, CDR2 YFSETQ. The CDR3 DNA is TGCGCCAGCAGCCAGGGACAGAACTCCTACGAGCAGTACTTC. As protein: CASSQGQNSYEQYF. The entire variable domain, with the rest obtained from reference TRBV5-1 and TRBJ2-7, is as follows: KAGVTQTPRYLIKTRGQQVTLSCSPISGHRSVSWYQQTPGQGLQFLFEYFSETQRNKGNFPGRFSGRQFSNSRSEMNVSTLELGDSALYLCASSQGQNSYEQYFGPGTRLTVT.

The CDR3 DNA reads TGTGCCAGCAGTCCGTTAACTTCGAGCTACGAGCAGTACTTC. It yields the protein CASSPLTSSYEQYF. The genes are TRBV27 and TRBJ2-7; D gene uncertain. CDR3 length equals 14 residues. V lost 5 bases, J lost 3 bases, and 14 bases lay in between. Germline values: CDR1 MNHEY, CDR2 SMNVEV (reference sequence).

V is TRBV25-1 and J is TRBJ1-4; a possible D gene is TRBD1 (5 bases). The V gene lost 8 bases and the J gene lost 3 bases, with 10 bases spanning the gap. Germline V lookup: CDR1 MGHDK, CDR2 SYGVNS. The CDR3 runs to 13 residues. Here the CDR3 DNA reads TGTGCCAGCGCCGACAGCCCTAATGAAAAACTGTTTTTT. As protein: CASADSPNEKLFF.

Written as DNA, the CDR3 is TGTGCCAGCAGCTTGAGACAGGGGGCGCGGAAAGCTTTCTTT. As protein: CASSLRQGARKAFF. The V and J genes are TRBV5-6 and TRBJ1-1; 10 bases line up with TRBD1. The CDR3 is 14 amino acids. With 1 base clipped from V and 9 bases from J, the junction kept 6 bases outside the gene matches. Germline V lookup: CDR1 SGHDT, CDR2 YYEEEE.